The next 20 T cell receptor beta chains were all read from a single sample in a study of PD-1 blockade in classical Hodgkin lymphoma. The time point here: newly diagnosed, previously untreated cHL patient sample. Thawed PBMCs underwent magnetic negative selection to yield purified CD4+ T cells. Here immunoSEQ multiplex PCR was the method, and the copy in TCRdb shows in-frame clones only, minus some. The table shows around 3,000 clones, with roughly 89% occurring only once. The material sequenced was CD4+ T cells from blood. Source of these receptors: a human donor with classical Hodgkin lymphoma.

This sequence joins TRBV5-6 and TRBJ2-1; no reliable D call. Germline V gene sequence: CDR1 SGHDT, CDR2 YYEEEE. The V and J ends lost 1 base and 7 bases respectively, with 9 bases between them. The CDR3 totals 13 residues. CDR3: CASSLSYGNEQFF. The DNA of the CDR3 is TGTGCCAGCAGCTTGAGTTATGGAAATGAGCAGTTCTTC.

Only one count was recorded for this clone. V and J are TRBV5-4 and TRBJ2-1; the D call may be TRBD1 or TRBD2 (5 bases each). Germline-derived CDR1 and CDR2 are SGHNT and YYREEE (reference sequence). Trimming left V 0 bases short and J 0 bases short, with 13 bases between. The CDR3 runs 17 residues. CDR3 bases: TGTGCCAGCAGCTTGGACGGGACGGCTTACTCCTACAATGAGCAGTTCTTC. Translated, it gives CASSLDGTAYSYNEQFF.

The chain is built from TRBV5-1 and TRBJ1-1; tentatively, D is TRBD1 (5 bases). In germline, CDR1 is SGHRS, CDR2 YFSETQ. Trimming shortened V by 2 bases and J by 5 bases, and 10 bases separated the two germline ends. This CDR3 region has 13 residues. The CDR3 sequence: CASSFEGRTEAFF. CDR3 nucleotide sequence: TGCGCCAGCAGCTTCGAGGGGAGGACTGAAGCTTTCTTT.

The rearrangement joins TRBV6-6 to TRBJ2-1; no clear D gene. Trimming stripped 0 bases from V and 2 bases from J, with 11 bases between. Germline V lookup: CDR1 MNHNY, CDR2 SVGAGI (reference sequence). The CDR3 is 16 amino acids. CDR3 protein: CASSYSSTIAYNEQFF. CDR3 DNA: TGTGCCAGCAGTTACTCGTCGACGATCGCCTACAATGAGCAGTTCTTC.

CDR3 protein: CASSSHLGQPQHF. The CDR3 nucleotides are TGTGCCAGCAGCTCTCACCTAGGTCAGCCCCAGCATTTT. The V gene is TRBV11-1, the J gene TRBJ1-5; D unresolved. Germline CDR1 reads SGHAT; CDR2 reads FQDESV (reference sequence). The CDR3 loop spans 13 amino acids. V lost 4 bases to trimming and J lost 6 bases, with 10 bases between them.

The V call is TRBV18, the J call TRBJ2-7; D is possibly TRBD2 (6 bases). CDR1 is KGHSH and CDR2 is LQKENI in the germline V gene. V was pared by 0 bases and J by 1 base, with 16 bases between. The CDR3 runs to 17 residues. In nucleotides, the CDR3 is TGTGCCAGCTCACCACCGGTAGGCAGGGAGGAATCCTACGAGCAGTACTTC. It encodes CASSPPVGREESYEQYF.

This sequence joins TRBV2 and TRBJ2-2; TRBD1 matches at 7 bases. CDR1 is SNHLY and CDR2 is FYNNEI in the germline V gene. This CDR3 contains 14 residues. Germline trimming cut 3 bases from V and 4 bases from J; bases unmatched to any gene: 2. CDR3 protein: CASSEAGGTGELFF. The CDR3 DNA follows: TGTGCCAGCAGTGAGGCAGGGGGCACCGGGGAGCTGTTTTTT.

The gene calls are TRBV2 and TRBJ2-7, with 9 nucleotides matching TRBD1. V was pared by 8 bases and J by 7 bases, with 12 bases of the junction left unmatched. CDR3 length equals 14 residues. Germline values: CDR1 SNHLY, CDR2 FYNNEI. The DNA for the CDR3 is TGTGCCAGCCGGATTGGACAGGGGTTCGGGGAGCAGTACTTC. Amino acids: CASRIGQGFGEQYF.

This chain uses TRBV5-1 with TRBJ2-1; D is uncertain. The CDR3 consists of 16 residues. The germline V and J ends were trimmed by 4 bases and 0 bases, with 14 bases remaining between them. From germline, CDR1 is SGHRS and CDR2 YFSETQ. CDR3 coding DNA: TGCGCCAGCAGCGTCGGCGGTGAGATCTCCTACAATGAGCAGTTCTTC. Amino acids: CASSVGGEISYNEQFF.

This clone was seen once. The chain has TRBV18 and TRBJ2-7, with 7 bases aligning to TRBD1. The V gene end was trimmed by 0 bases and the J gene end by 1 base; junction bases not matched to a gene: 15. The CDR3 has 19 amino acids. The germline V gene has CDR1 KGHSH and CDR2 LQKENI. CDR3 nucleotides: TGTGCCAGCTCACCACCCAACCTCGGGACAGAACCTCAATCCTACGAGCAGTACTTC. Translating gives CASSPPNLGTEPQSYEQYF.

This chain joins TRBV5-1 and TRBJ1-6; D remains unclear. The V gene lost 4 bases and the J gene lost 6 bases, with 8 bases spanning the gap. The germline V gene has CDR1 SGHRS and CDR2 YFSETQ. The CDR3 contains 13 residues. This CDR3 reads CASSEELNSPLHF. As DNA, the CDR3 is TGCGCCAGCAGCGAGGAGCTTAATTCACCCCTCCACTTT.

The CDR3 DNA follows: TGTGCCAGCAGTTCCGACGGGACTGAAGCTTTCTTT. Residues: CASSSDGTEAFF. This chain joins TRBV2 and TRBJ1-1; D remains ambiguous. Trimming took 5 bases from V and 5 from J, leaving 9 bases between them. The CDR3 loop spans 12 amino acids. Germline CDR1 and CDR2: SNHLY and FYNNEI.

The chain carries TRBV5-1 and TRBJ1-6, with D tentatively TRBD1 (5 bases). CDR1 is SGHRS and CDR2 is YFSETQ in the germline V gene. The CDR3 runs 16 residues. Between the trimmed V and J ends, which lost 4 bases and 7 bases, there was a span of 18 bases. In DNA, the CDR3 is TGCGCCAGCAGCCTCACCTTGCCTGGGGCCAATTCACCCCTCCACTTT. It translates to CASSLTLPGANSPLHF. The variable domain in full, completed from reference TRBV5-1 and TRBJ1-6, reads KAGVTQTPRYLIKTRGQQVTLSCSPISGHRSVSWYQQTPGQGLQFLFEYFSETQRNKGNFPGRFSGRQFSNSRSEMNVSTLELGDSALYLCASSLTLPGANSPLHFGNGTRLTVT.

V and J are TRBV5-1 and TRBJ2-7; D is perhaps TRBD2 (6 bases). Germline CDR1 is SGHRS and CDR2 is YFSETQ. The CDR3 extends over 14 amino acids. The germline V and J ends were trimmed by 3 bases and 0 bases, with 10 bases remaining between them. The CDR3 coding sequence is TGCGCCAGCAGCTCCGACGGGGGCTCCTACGAGCAGTACTTC. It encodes CASSSDGGSYEQYF.

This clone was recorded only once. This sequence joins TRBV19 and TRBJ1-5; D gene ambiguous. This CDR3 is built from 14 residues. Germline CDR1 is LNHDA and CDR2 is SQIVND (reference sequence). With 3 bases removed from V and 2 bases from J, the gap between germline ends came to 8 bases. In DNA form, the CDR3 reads TGTGCCAGTAGTATGTGGAATGGCAATCAGCCCCAGCATTTT. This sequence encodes CASSMWNGNQPQHF.

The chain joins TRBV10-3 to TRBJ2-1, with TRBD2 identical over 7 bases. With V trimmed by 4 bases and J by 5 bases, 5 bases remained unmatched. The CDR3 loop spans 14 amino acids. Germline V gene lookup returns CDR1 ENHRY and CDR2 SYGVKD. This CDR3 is CAISGTSADNEQFF. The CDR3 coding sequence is TGTGCCATCAGTGGCACTAGCGCCGACAATGAGCAGTTCTTC.

The CDR3 sequence: CASSLISPDEKLFF. DNA of the CDR3: TGTGCCAGCAGCTTGATCAGCCCGGATGAAAAACTGTTTTTT. This rearrangement joins TRBV7-9 to TRBJ1-4; D gene uncertain. This CDR3 spans 14 amino acids. Germline CDR1 SEHNR, CDR2 FQNEAQ (reference sequence). V lost 3 bases and J 6 bases, leaving 11 bases between the germline ends.

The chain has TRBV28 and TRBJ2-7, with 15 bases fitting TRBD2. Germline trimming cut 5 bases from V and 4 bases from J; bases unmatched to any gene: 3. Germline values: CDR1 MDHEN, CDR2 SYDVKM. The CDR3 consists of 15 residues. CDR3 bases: TGTGCCAGCAGTCCCGGACTAGCGGGAGGGTACGAGCAGTACTTC. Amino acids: CASSPGLAGGYEQYF.

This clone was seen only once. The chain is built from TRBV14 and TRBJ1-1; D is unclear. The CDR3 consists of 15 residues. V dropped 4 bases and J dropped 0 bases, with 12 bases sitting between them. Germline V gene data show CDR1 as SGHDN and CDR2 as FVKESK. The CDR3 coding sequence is TGTGCCAGCAGCCCCCGGGCAAACATGAACACTGAAGCTTTCTTT. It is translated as CASSPRANMNTEAFF.

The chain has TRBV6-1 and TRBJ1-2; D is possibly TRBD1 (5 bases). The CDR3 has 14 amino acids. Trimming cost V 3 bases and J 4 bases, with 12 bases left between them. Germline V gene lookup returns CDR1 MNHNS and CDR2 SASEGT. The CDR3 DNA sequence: TGTGCCAGCAGTGACACAGGAATACTCTATGGCTACACCTTC. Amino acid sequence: CASSDTGILYGYTF.